This passage covers 27 T cell receptor beta chains from one sample sequenced in a study of T cell responses to AZD1222 COVID-19 vaccine. Some clones are missing from TCRdb's copy, which holds only in-frame ones; the method was immunoSEQ multiplex PCR. The profile shows 200,000 or so clones, 90% to 95% of them singletons. Sequencing used peripheral blood, obtained on day 0 of AZD1222 vaccination. These receptors all come from an adult in good health.

This rearrangement joins TRBV5-1 to TRBJ2-6; 7 bases fit TRBD1. Germline CDR1 reads SGHRS; CDR2 reads YFSETQ. This CDR3 spans 15 amino acids. V lost 2 bases to trimming and J lost 1 base; unmatched junction nucleotides: 0. In DNA form, the CDR3 reads TGCGCCAGCAGCTTACAGGGGTCTGGGGCCAACGTCCTGACTTTC. Amino acids: CASSLQGSGANVLTF.

This chain uses TRBV2 with TRBJ1-1; 7 bases fit TRBD1. The CDR3 sequence is 13 residues long. The ends lost 6 bases at V and 5 bases at J; junction bases unmatched: 6. Germline assignment: CDR1 SNHLY and CDR2 FYNNEI. Here the CDR3 DNA reads TGTGCCAGCAGCCGGGACAGAGGGACTGAAGCTTTCTTT. Translating gives CASSRDRGTEAFF.

The V and J genes are TRBV24-1 and TRBJ2-3; D perhaps matches TRBD1 (6 bases). The CDR3 spans 18 residues. V was pared by 3 bases and J by 6 bases, with 24 bases between. CDR1 KGHDR and CDR2 SFDVKD come from the germline V gene. The CDR3 sequence is CATSDPWQGILYSDTQYF. CDR3 DNA: TGTGCCACCAGTGATCCATGGCAGGGGATATTATACTCGGATACGCAGTATTTT.

DNA for the CDR3: TGTGCCAGCAGGTTCATAGCGGGAGGGTCCTACGAGCAGTACTTC. It translates to CASRFIAGGSYEQYF. The V call is TRBV6-6, the J call TRBJ2-7, with 11 bases lining up with TRBD2. The length of the CDR3 is 15 residues. CDR1 MNHNY and CDR2 SVGAGI come from the germline V gene (reference sequence). Trimming removed 6 bases from V and 1 base from J; junction bases left unmatched: 5.

This chain links TRBV29-1 with TRBJ2-7; D ambiguous. Looked up from germline, CDR1 is SQVTM and CDR2 is ANQGSEA. The CDR3 totals 12 residues. Trimming removed 4 bases from V and 3 bases from J, with 10 bases in between. DNA for the CDR3: TGCAGCGTTGTTGAGGTAAACTACGAGCAGTACTTC. Protein product: CSVVEVNYEQYF.

The rearrangement uses TRBV5-4 and TRBJ1-1; D may be TRBD1 (6 bases). Germline V gene sequence: CDR1 SGHNT, CDR2 YYREEE (reference sequence). The CDR3 sequence is 14 residues long. Trimming took off 0 bases at V and 7 bases at J, with 13 bases between the two ends. The CDR3 sequence is CASSLGGGKFEAFF. The CDR3 DNA follows: TGTGCCAGCAGCTTGGGAGGGGGGAAATTTGAAGCTTTCTTT.

This sequence joins TRBV9 and TRBJ1-1; D uncertain. In germline, CDR1 is SGDLS, CDR2 YYNGEE. The CDR3 runs to 14 residues. The V end lost 1 base, the J end lost 3 bases, and 10 bases lay between the germline ends. The chain's CDR3 is CASSVRQLDTEAFF. For the CDR3, the DNA is TGTGCCAGCAGCGTACGGCAGCTTGACACTGAAGCTTTCTTT.

The chain couples TRBV5-1 to TRBJ1-1; TRBD1 is a possible D gene (5 bases). The CDR3 has 13 amino acids. The ends were cut back, 6 bases at V and 1 base at J, with 10 bases in the middle. Germline CDR1 SGHRS, CDR2 YFSETQ. The CDR3 loop reads CASKEGPNTEAFF. CDR3 sequence (DNA): TGCGCCAGCAAGGAGGGGCCGAACACTGAAGCTTTCTTT.

V usage is TRBV24-1 and J usage is TRBJ2-3, with D possibly TRBD1 on 6 matching bases. The germline V gene has CDR1 KGHDR and CDR2 SFDVKD. V gave up 10 bases and J gave up 0 bases, with 13 bases separating them. The CDR3 loop spans 14 amino acids. The CDR3 protein is CATPGQLSTDTQYF. For the CDR3, the DNA is TGTGCCACACCCGGACAGTTAAGCACAGATACGCAGTATTTT.

The rearrangement joins TRBV30 to TRBJ2-7; D perhaps matches TRBD2 (5 bases). The CDR3 runs 11 residues. Germline lookup yields CDR1 GTSNPN and CDR2 SVGIG (reference sequence). The ends were cut back, 2 bases at V and 4 bases at J, with 6 bases in the middle. As DNA, the CDR3 is TGTGCCTGGAGTTCGGGGTACGAGCAGTACTTC. Amino acids: CAWSSGYEQYF.

V and J are TRBV19 and TRBJ2-1; D might be TRBD2 (6 bases). Trimming cost V 4 bases and J 2 bases, with 18 bases left between them. CDR1 and CDR2 from the germline V gene are LNHDA and SQIVND (reference sequence). The CDR3 has 17 residues. Here the CDR3 reads CASSTRHGGVAYNEQFF. The CDR3, as DNA: TGTGCCAGTAGTACCCGTCACGGGGGAGTAGCCTACAATGAGCAGTTCTTC.

The table lists this clone with a few counts. The V call is TRBV9, the J call TRBJ2-1; 7 nucleotides align to TRBD2. CDR1 and CDR2 from the germline V gene are SGDLS and YYNGEE. V dropped 0 bases and J dropped 8; count of bases not matched to a gene: 2. The CDR3 runs 13 residues. The CDR3 DNA reads TGTGCCAGCAGCGTAGTCCTAGCGGATGAGCAGTTCTTC. Translation gives CASSVVLADEQFF.

The V and J genes are TRBV4-3 and TRBJ1-2; 10 bases are a match to TRBD1. Trimming removed 1 base from V and 4 bases from J; junction bases left unmatched: 9. The germline V gene has CDR1 LGHNA and CDR2 YSLEER. The CDR3 is 17 amino acids. The CDR3: CASSQVIRDRGFYGYTF. The CDR3, as DNA: TGCGCCAGCAGCCAAGTCATCCGGGACAGGGGATTCTATGGCTACACCTTC.

The chain joins TRBV30 to TRBJ1-2; no reliable D call. Germline V gives CDR1 GTSNPN, CDR2 SVGIG (reference sequence). The CDR3 has 13 residues. V lost 0 bases and J 8 bases, leaving 13 bases between the germline ends. This CDR3 is CAWSVPLGPGYTF. The CDR3 bases are TGTGCCTGGAGTGTACCCCTAGGCCCGGGCTACACCTTC.

This chain joins TRBV7-2 and TRBJ2-2, with 14 bases identical to TRBD2. The trim removed 6 bases at V and 5 bases at J, leaving 11 bases unmatched. The CDR3 sequence is 18 residues long. The germline V gene encodes CDR1 SGHTA and CDR2 FQGNSA. CDR3 DNA: TGTGCCAGCAGTCAACAGGGGACTAGCGGGAGTTTTACCGGGGAGCTGTTTTTT. It codes for CASSQQGTSGSFTGELFF.

The V gene is TRBV5-1, the J gene TRBJ1-2; the match to TRBD1 covers 10 bases. Unmatched junction bases numbered 12, after V lost 5 bases and J lost 8 bases. The germline CDR1 and CDR2 sequences are SGHRS and YFSETQ. The CDR3 extends over 15 amino acids. Here the CDR3 reads CASSFLTGTGDGYTF. Written as DNA, the CDR3 is TGCGCCAGCAGTTTCCTTACCGGGACAGGGGACGGCTACACCTTC.

V gene TRBV19 combines with J gene TRBJ2-7; D not resolved. The ends were cut back, 5 bases at V and 3 bases at J, with 11 bases in the middle. The CDR3 extends over 13 amino acids. Germline loops: CDR1 LNHDA, CDR2 SQIVND (reference sequence). CDR3 nucleotides: TGTGCCAGTAGTGGGTTCGGAAACTACGAGCAGTACTTC. It is translated as CASSGFGNYEQYF.

The chain employs TRBV4-2 and TRBJ2-7, with D unresolved. Germline loops: CDR1 LGHNA, CDR2 YNFKEQ. Trimming cost V 4 bases and J 2 bases, with 15 bases left between them. This CDR3 is built from 15 residues. The CDR3 DNA reads as TGTGCCAGCAGCCCCCCTGGCGGCAGAGCCTACGAGCAGTACTTC. Encoded protein: CASSPPGGRAYEQYF.

This chain joins TRBV27 and TRBJ1-5, with D hard to call. Trimming shortened V by 4 bases and J by 6 bases, and 16 bases separated the two germline ends. Germline lookup yields CDR1 MNHEY and CDR2 SMNVEV (reference sequence). The CDR3 runs 15 residues. CDR3 DNA sequence: TGTGCCAGCAGTTCCGACGAGGGTCGGGGTCAGCCCCAGCATTTT. Protein product: CASSSDEGRGQPQHF.

The rearrangement joins TRBV4-2 to TRBJ1-1; D might be TRBD1 (6 bases). The germline CDR1 and CDR2 sequences are LGHNA and YNFKEQ. The CDR3 is made up of 16 amino acids. V lost 4 bases and J 0 bases, leaving 15 bases between the germline ends. CDR3 amino acids: CASSRPGRDMNTEAFF. CDR3 bases: TGTGCCAGCAGCCGGCCGGGACGGGACATGAACACTGAAGCTTTCTTT.

The chain employs TRBV6-1 and TRBJ1-5; D remains ambiguous. Deletions cut 2 bases from V and 0 bases from J, with 11 bases between. Looked up from germline, CDR1 is MNHNS and CDR2 is SASEGT. The CDR3 contains 16 residues. The DNA of the CDR3 is TGTGCCAGCAGTGAATCGACAACATATAGCAATCAGCCCCAGCATTTT. This gives the protein CASSESTTYSNQPQHF.

The chain employs TRBV2 and TRBJ1-1; 8 positions agree with TRBD1. The CDR3 loop spans 15 amino acids. Germline trimming cut 6 bases from V and 4 bases from J; bases unmatched to any gene: 10. Germline CDR1 is SNHLY and CDR2 is FYNNEI. The CDR3 loop is CASRGGQGISTEAFF. As DNA, the CDR3 is TGTGCCAGCAGGGGCGGACAGGGAATATCCACTGAAGCTTTCTTT.

The chain employs TRBV18 and TRBJ2-2; D gene ambiguous. V was cut by 3 bases and J by 0 bases, with 11 bases left in between. CDR1 and CDR2 from the germline V gene are KGHSH and LQKENI. This CDR3 has 16 residues. This CDR3 is CASSPTGRANTGELFF. For the CDR3, the DNA is TGTGCCAGCTCACCCACCGGAAGGGCGAACACCGGGGAGCTGTTTTTT.

The CDR3 sequence: CASSELGNIQYF. CDR3 bases: TGTGCCAGCAGTGAACTGGGTAACATTCAGTACTTC. The chain is built from TRBV6-1 and TRBJ2-4, with unresolved D. V lost 2 bases, J lost 7 bases, and 6 bases lay in between. CDR1 and CDR2 (germline): MNHNS, SASEGT. The CDR3 has 12 residues.

This chain connects TRBV5-5 to TRBJ1-4; D call uncertain. CDR1 SGHKS and CDR2 YYEKEE come from the germline V gene (reference sequence). This CDR3 region has 15 residues. V lost 0 bases to trimming and J lost 8 bases, with 14 bases between them. This CDR3 is CASSLDGGMREKLFF. CDR3 DNA sequence: TGTGCCAGCAGCTTGGACGGTGGAATGAGGGAAAAACTGTTTTTT. The whole variable domain, filled in from reference TRBV5-5 and TRBJ1-4, reads DAGVTQSPTHLIKTRGQQVTLRCSPISGHKSVSWYQQVLGQGPQFIFQYYEKEERGRGNFPDRFSARQFPNYSSELNVNALLLGDSALYLCASSLDGGMREKLFFGSGTQLSVL.

The rearrangement links TRBV11-2 to TRBJ2-1; no reliable D call. Germline V gene sequence: CDR1 SGHAT, CDR2 FQNNGV. This CDR3 is 16 amino acids long. V shed 1 base and J shed 7 bases, with 17 bases lying between them. The CDR3 here is CASSLGVLNWFNEQFF. The DNA of the CDR3 is TGTGCCAGCAGCTTAGGAGTCTTAAATTGGTTTAATGAGCAGTTCTTC. Drawing the rest from reference TRBV11-2 and TRBJ2-1, the complete variable domain is EAGVAQSPRYKIIEKRQSVAFWCNPISGHATLYWYQQILGQGPKLLIQFQNNGVVDDSQLPKDRFSAERLKGVDSTLKIQPAKLEDSAVYLCASSLGVLNWFNEQFFGPGTRLTVL.

This sequence joins TRBV4-1 and TRBJ1-6, with D maybe TRBD1 (6 bases). V lost 5 bases and J lost 6, with 20 bases in between. The CDR3 extends over 17 amino acids. The germline V gene has CDR1 MGHRA and CDR2 YSYEKL. The CDR3 region has the DNA TGCGCCAGCAGCATTGGTTTTGGACGGGACATTAATTCACCCCTCCACTTT. Its protein is CASSIGFGRDINSPLHF.